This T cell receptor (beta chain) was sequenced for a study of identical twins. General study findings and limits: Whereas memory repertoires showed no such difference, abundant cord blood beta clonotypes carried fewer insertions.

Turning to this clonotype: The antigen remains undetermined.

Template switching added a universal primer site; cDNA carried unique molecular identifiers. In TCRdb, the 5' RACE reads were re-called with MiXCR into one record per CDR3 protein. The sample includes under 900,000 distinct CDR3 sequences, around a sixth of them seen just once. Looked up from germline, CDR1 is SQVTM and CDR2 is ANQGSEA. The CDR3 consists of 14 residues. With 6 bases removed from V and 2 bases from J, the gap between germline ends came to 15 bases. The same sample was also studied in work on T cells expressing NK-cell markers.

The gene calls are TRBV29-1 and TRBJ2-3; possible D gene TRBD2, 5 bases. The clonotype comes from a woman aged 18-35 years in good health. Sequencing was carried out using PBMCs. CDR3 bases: TGCAGCGTGCGATCTCCGGGGTTCACAGATACGCAGTATTTT. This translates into CSVRSPGFTDTQYF.